This TCR beta chain derives from a study of T cell responses to AZD1222 COVID-19 vaccine. As for this clone: Its antigen is unidentified.

Clones were sequenced by immunoSEQ multiplex PCR, and TCRdb holds only the in-frame ones, with some missing. The sample holds around 80,000 clones, 80% to 90% seen once. Study-wide points: Repertoires in all cases were sampled only once the peak T cell response had passed.

The germline gives CDR1 MNHNY, CDR2 SVGAGI (reference sequence). The CDR3 has 18 residues. The junction had 11 bases not matched to a gene; V was cut back by 5 bases and J by 0 bases. The sequencing used peripheral blood, collected 28 days after the second AZD1222 dose. V and J are TRBV6-6 and TRBJ2-2; TRBD2 aligns across 8 bases. The sequence came from an adult who received the AZD1222 COVID-19 vaccine. The CDR3 nucleotides read TGTGCCAGCAGTCAATCATGGTGGCGGGGGGCGAACACCGGGGAGCTGTTTTTT. Translation gives CASSQSWWRGANTGELFF.